The clone carrying this T cell receptor beta chain was detected a few times. Antigen: not known. The sample originates from a study of long-term antiretroviral therapy in people with HIV. Trimming cost V 6 bases and J 5 bases, with 11 bases left between them. Per the germline V gene, CDR1 is MDHEN and CDR2 is SYDVKM. CDR3 size: 12 residues. Samples were assayed with immunoSEQ v3.0 at survey level. Profiling relied on immunoSEQ multiplex PCR, and the TCRdb table lists in-frame clones only, not all of them. The sample gives about 24,000 clones, 84% of which show up once; about 2.3% is in the top ten. Findings and limits, study-wide: The study found narrower CDR3 length ranges in HIV repertoires than in controls.

The sample was unsorted PBMCs, taken 3 years after starting antiretroviral therapy. The receptor comes from a man aged 45-60 years with HIV. The V call is TRBV28, the J call TRBJ2-7, with D perhaps TRBD2 (6 bases). CDR3 bases: TGTGCCAGCAGGGGAGGACCCAACGAGCAGTACTTC. Translation gives CASRGGPNEQYF.